This T cell receptor beta chain was obtained from a study of cytomegalovirus exposure and HLA in healthy donors. Looking at the study overall: As an earlier analysis found, 150 million to 200 million T cells yielded 90 million to 140 million unique TCR beta sequences. General observations from the study: There were reportedly fewer N-insertions in an Asian-associated ancestry cluster than the approximately 640-donor mean, in a later analysis. About 87% or about 30% of the time was how often most TCR beta V segments were productive, according to an earlier analysis.

To note about this clone: Its antigen is not known.

V was cut by 3 bases and J by 5 bases, with 16 bases left in between. CDR1 and CDR2 from the germline V gene are MNHEY and SMNVEV (reference sequence). CDR3 length: 15 residues. The donors were healthy bone marrow donors. Both 60 Vbeta primers and 13 Jbeta primers went into the PCR. Some clones are missing from TCRdb's copy, which holds only in-frame ones; the method was immunoSEQ multiplex PCR. The table records over 150,000 clones, roughly 80% of them present only once. Sequences were obtained from PBMCs. The sequence derives from a man in his late teens or twenties in good health and CMV-seronegative. This chain links TRBV27 with TRBJ1-2; D remains unclear. CDR3 nucleotides: TGTGCCAGCAGTTTCGGCGGTACATCGGGGTATGGCTACACCTTC. It specifies CASSFGGTSGYGYTF.